This T cell receptor (beta chain) was sequenced during a study of T cell responses to AZD1222 COVID-19 vaccine. The CDR3 runs 13 residues. V lost 4 bases to trimming and J lost 0 bases, with 7 bases between them. CDR1 and CDR2 from the germline V gene are SGDLS and YYNGEE. Profiling relied on immunoSEQ multiplex PCR, and the TCRdb table lists in-frame clones only, not all of them. The sample lists around 87,000 clones, around 87% occurring once. The rearrangement uses TRBV9 and TRBJ1-1; the D is unclear. Sample: peripheral blood, taken 28 days after the second AZD1222 dose. This receptor was obtained from an adult who received the AZD1222 COVID-19 vaccine. The CDR3: CASSPTVNTEAFF. The DNA of the CDR3 is TGTGCCAGCAGCCCCACAGTGAACACTGAAGCTTTCTTT.